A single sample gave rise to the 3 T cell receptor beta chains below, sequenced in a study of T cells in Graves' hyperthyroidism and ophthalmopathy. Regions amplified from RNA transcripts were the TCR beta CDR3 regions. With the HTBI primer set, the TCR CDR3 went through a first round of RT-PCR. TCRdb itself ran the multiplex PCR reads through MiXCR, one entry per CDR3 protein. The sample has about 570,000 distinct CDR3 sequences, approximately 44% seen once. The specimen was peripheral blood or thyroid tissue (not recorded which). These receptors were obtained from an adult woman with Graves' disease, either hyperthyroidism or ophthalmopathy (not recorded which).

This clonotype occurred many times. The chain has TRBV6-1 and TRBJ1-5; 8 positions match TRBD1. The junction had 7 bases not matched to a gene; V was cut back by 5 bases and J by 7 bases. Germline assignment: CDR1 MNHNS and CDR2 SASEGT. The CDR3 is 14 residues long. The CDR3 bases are TGTGCCAGCAGTATGGACAGGGCGAGGCAGCCCCAGCATTTT. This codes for CASSMDRARQPQHF.

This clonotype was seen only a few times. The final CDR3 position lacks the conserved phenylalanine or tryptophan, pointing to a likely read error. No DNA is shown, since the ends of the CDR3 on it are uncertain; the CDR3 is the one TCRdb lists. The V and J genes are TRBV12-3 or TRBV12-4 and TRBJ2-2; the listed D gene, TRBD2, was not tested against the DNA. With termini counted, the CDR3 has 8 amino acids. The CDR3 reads CASSLVLA.

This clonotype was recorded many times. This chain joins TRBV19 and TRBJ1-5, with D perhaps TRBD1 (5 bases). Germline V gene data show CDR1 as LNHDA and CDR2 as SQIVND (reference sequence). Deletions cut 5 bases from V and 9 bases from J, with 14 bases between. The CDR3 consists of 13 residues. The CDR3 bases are TGTGCCAGTAGTGCGGGACTTCAAGGGCCCCAGCATTTT. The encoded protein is CASSAGLQGPQHF.